These 8 T cell receptor beta chains came from one sample sequenced in a study of OX40 agonist ivuxolimab in advanced cancers. Profiled with immunoSEQ multiplex PCR; TCRdb holds only in-frame clones, not every one. The data contain 15,000 or so clones, roughly 89% of them singletons. This specimen consisted of CD4+ or CD8+ T cells sorted from blood, obtained in a trial of the OX40 agonist ivuxolimab. Receptors were obtained from an adult with an advanced solid tumor such as melanoma, head and neck, liver or kidney cancer.

The V and J genes are TRBV6-5 and TRBJ1-4, with D tentatively TRBD1 (6 bases). The CDR3 has 15 residues. Trimming cost V 4 bases and J 3 bases, with 12 bases left between them. CDR1 and CDR2 from the germline V gene are MNHEY and SVGAGI. The CDR3 protein is CASSSYRAPNEKLFF. CDR3 coding DNA: TGTGCCAGCAGTTCATACAGGGCTCCTAATGAAAAACTGTTTTTT.

The chain joins TRBV11-2 to TRBJ1-3; D is uncertain. The CDR3 has 17 amino acids. Looked up from germline, CDR1 is SGHAT and CDR2 is FQNNGV. The V gene lost 2 bases and the J gene lost 4 bases, with 18 bases spanning the gap. The chain's CDR3 is CASSLSRPGSRGNTIYF. The CDR3 region has the DNA TGTGCCAGCAGCTTATCCCGACCGGGATCGAGAGGAAACACCATATATTTT.

The sample holds one count of this clone. V usage is TRBV5-8 and J usage is TRBJ2-2; a possible D gene is TRBD1 (5 bases). Germline V gene sequence: CDR1 SGHTS, CDR2 YDEGEE. The CDR3 contains 15 residues. V lost 0 bases to trimming and J lost 6 bases, with 12 bases between them. The CDR3 nucleotides are TGTGCCAGCAGCTTGGGGGCAGGGAAGGCCGGGGAGCTGTTTTTT. It is translated as CASSLGAGKAGELFF. The full variable domain, its missing parts supplied by reference TRBV5-8 and TRBJ2-2, is EAGVTQSPTHLIKTRGQQATLRCSPISGHTSVYWYQQALGLGLQFLLWYDEGEERNRGNFPPRFSGRQFPNYSSELNVNALELEDSALYLCASSLGAGKAGELFFGEGSRLTVL.

The rearrangement links TRBV5-8 to TRBJ2-7; 7 nucleotides align to TRBD1. The CDR3 consists of 14 residues. The germline V gene encodes CDR1 SGHTS and CDR2 YDEGEE. J was trimmed by 3 bases and V by 0 bases; bases with no gene match: 3. CDR3 region: CASSLEGQLYEQYF. The CDR3 nucleotides are TGTGCCAGCAGCTTGGAGGGACAGCTCTACGAGCAGTACTTC.

The chain combines TRBV27 with TRBJ1-5, with 7 bases that match TRBD1. V shed 4 bases and J 2 bases; nucleotides not matched to a gene: 5. The CDR3 spans 15 residues. From germline, CDR1 is MNHEY and CDR2 SMNVEV (reference sequence). CDR3 bases: TGTGCCAGCAGTTCGTCCGGGACAGGCAATCAGCCCCAGCATTTT. This sequence encodes CASSSSGTGNQPQHF.

DNA of the CDR3: TGTGCCAGCAGCTTAGTTCGGGTCAGTGAGCAGTTCTTC. Protein sequence: CASSLVRVSEQFF. This chain connects TRBV7-6 to TRBJ2-1; D unresolved. Germline-derived CDR1 and CDR2 are SGHVS and FNYEAQ. Deletions cut 1 base from V and 9 bases from J, with 10 bases between. The CDR3 spans 13 residues. The entire variable domain, with the rest obtained from reference TRBV7-6 and TRBJ2-1, is as follows: GAGVSQSPRYKVTKRGQDVALRCDPISGHVSLYWYRQALGQGPEFLTYFNYEAQQDKSGLPNDRFSAERPEGSISTLTIQRTEQRDSAMYRCASSLVRVSEQFFGPGTRLTVL.

The chain couples TRBV15 to TRBJ2-1; 8 bases are a match to TRBD2. V was clipped by 0 bases and J by 8 bases; unmatched bases: 6. The CDR3 is made up of 15 amino acids. CDR1 is LNHNV and CDR2 is YYDKDF in the germline V gene (reference sequence). This chain's CDR3 is CATSRDGTSSDEQFF. CDR3 nucleotide sequence: TGTGCCACCAGCAGAGACGGGACTAGTAGCGATGAGCAGTTCTTC.

This clone was detected once. V usage is TRBV30 and J usage is TRBJ2-1, with 9 bases identical to TRBD1. J gave up 7 bases and V 1 base, and 11 bases lay outside the gene matches. Germline lookup yields CDR1 GTSNPN and CDR2 SVGIG (reference sequence). This CDR3 has 16 residues. In DNA form, the CDR3 reads TGTGCCTGGAGTGGAATGGGACAGGGAGAGAGAAATGAGCAGTTCTTC. As protein: CAWSGMGQGERNEQFF.